The T cell receptor beta chain under discussion was sequenced for a study of Graves' ophthalmopathy and Graves' hyperthyroidism. This clonotype appeared many times. CDR3 regions of TCR beta were amplified from RNA transcripts. First-round RT-PCR used HTBI primers; second-round multiplex PCR followed. TCRdb itself ran the multiplex PCR reads through MiXCR, one entry per CDR3 protein. The data contain hundreds of thousands of distinct CDR3 sequences, around a fifth of them seen just once; the ten biggest clones take up roughly 44%. Sequencing was done on a sample of peripheral blood. The clonotype originates from a woman aged 45-65 years with Graves' ophthalmopathy.

Written as DNA, the CDR3 is TGTGCCAGCAGCTCCAATCCGGGACAGGGGGAGACCCAGTACTTC. Encoded protein: CASSSNPGQGETQYF. The rearrangement joins TRBV7-3 to TRBJ2-5; 10 bases match TRBD1. J lost 5 bases, V lost 4 bases, and 7 bases had no gene match. The germline CDR1 and CDR2 sequences are SGHTA and FQGTGA. The CDR3 has 15 residues.